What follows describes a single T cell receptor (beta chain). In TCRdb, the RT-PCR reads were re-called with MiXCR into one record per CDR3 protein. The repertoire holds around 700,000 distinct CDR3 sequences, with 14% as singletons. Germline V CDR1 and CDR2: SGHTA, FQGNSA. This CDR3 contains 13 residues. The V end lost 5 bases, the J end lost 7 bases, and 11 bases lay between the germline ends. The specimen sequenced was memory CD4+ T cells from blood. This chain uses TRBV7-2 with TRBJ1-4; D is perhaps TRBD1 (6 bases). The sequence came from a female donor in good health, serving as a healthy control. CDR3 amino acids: CASSRGQTEKLFF. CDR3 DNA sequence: TGTGCCAGCAGCCGTGGACAGACTGAAAAACTGTTTTTT. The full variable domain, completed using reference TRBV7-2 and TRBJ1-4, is GAGVSQSPSNKVTEKGKDVELRCDPISGHTALYWYRQSLGQGLEFLIYFQGNSAPDKSGLPSDRFSAERTGGSVSTLTIQRTQQEDSAVYLCASSRGQTEKLFFGSGTQLSVL.